This entry lists 24 T cell receptor beta chains sequenced from one sample in a study of identical twins. TCRdb recomputed calls from the 5' RACE reads with MiXCR, one row per CDR3 protein. Of some 630,000 distinct CDR3 sequences in the sample, under 8.5% are singletons; the top ten hold about 1.5%. These data were also filed under a second study, of yellow fever vaccine responses in identical twins.

Sequences were obtained from PBMCs. These receptors all stem from a woman in her late teens or twenties in good health.

This clonotype came up many times. The gene calls are TRBV4-1 and TRBJ2-7, with no clear D. The V gene lost 1 base and the J gene lost 3 bases, with 13 bases spanning the gap. Germline V lookup: CDR1 MGHRA, CDR2 YSYEKL. CDR3 length: 15 amino acids. CDR3 nucleotides: TGCGCCAGCAGCCAAGTCATACAGTCTTTCTACGAGCAGTACGTC. It encodes CASSQVIQSFYEQYV.

This clonotype was found many times. The rearrangement joins TRBV28 to TRBJ1-1, with 8 positions matching TRBD1. The trim removed 5 bases at V and 4 bases at J, leaving 3 bases unmatched. Germline V CDR1 and CDR2: MDHEN, SYDVKM. The CDR3 sequence is 13 residues long. The CDR3 reads CASSQGQGTEAFF. CDR3 nucleotides: TGTGCCAGCAGTCAAGGACAGGGCACTGAAGCTTTCTTT.

In this sample, this clonotype turned up a few times. The chain has TRBV29-1 and TRBJ2-3, with 14 bases aligning to TRBD2. Germline values: CDR1 SQVTM, CDR2 ANQGSEA. V was pared by 0 bases and J by 4 bases, with 3 bases of the junction left unmatched. There are 16 residues in the CDR3. The CDR3 coding sequence is TGCAGCGTTGAAGATCGACTAGCGGGAGGGGCAGATACGCAGTATTTT. Translation gives CSVEDRLAGGADTQYF.

V is TRBV19 and J is TRBJ2-7, with D uncertain. The CDR3 consists of 10 residues. The germline CDR1 and CDR2 sequences are LNHDA and SQIVND (reference sequence). Between the trimmed V and J ends, which lost 5 bases and 3 bases, there was a span of 2 bases. The CDR3 DNA sequence: TGTGCCAGTAGTCTCTACGAGCAGTACGTC. Its protein product is CASSLYEQYV.

The chain recombines TRBV28 with TRBJ2-1, with 10 nucleotides matching TRBD2. CDR1 is MDHEN and CDR2 is SYDVKM in the germline V gene. The ends lost 3 bases at V and 4 bases at J; junction bases unmatched: 6. The CDR3 extends over 16 amino acids. The DNA for the CDR3 is TGTGCCAGCAGTTTGGTGGCTAGCGGGAGATACAATGAGCAGTTCTTC. It encodes CASSLVASGRYNEQFF.

This clonotype was observed a handful of times. This chain connects TRBV6-1 to TRBJ1-1; no clear D gene. Germline assignment: CDR1 MNHNS and CDR2 SASEGT. This CDR3 region has 14 residues. V gave up 2 bases and J gave up 11 bases, with 18 bases separating them. The CDR3 sequence: CASSEQGRPPGAFF. CDR3 nucleotide sequence: TGTGCCAGCAGTGAACAAGGACGACCTCCAGGCGCTTTCTTT.

This clonotype was seen ten or more times. This chain links TRBV5-1 with TRBJ2-1; 9 bases align to TRBD2. With 2 bases clipped from V and 7 bases from J, the junction kept 10 bases outside the gene matches. Per the germline V gene, CDR1 is SGHRS and CDR2 is YFSETQ. The CDR3 is 16 amino acids. CDR3 protein: CASSFATGLARNEQFF. In nucleotides, the CDR3 is TGCGCCAGCAGCTTCGCAACGGGACTAGCTCGGAATGAGCAGTTCTTC.

This clonotype was recorded a few times. The CDR3, as DNA: TGTGCCAGCAGCTTATGGGCTAGCGGGAGTCGACATGAGCAGTTCTTC. Residues: CASSLWASGSRHEQFF. The V and J genes are TRBV7-3 and TRBJ2-1, with 10 bases identical to TRBD2. V gave up 2 bases and J gave up 8 bases; unmatched junction bases: 9. The CDR3 is 16 amino acids. Germline loops: CDR1 SGHTA, CDR2 FQGTGA.

This clonotype was found many times. The J gene is TRBJ2-7, the V gene TRBV7-9; D unclear. The CDR3 consists of 12 residues. V lost 5 bases and J 4 bases, leaving 9 bases between the germline ends. Germline CDR1 is SEHNR and CDR2 is FQNEAQ (reference sequence). CDR3 in amino acids: CASSHDGYEQYV. The CDR3 nucleotides read TGTGCCAGCAGCCACGACGGATACGAGCAGTACGTC.

This clonotype was counted many times. This rearrangement joins TRBV28 to TRBJ2-7; maybe TRBD2 (5 bases). The CDR3 totals 14 residues. Trimming cost V 4 bases and J 5 bases, with 15 bases left between them. CDR1 is MDHEN and CDR2 is SYDVKM in the germline V gene. CDR3 residues: CASSSPRRSDEQYV. CDR3 bases: TGTGCCAGCAGTTCCCCCAGGAGGAGCGACGAGCAGTACGTC.

The gene calls are TRBV24-1 and TRBJ1-2; no clear D. Germline V CDR1 and CDR2: KGHDR, SFDVKD. Trimming left V 4 bases short and J 8 bases short, with 10 bases between. This CDR3 is built from 12 residues. CDR3 nucleotide sequence: TGTGCCACCAGTGACTTGACGGCGGGCTACACCTTC. It translates to CATSDLTAGYTF.

This CDR3 reads CASRLAGAPSSYNEQFF. The CDR3 DNA reads TGTGCCAGCCGACTAGCGGGGGCCCCCAGCTCCTACAATGAGCAGTTCTTC. The chain links TRBV11-2 to TRBJ2-1; 12 nucleotides match TRBD2. Losses at the gene ends were 8 bases for V and 0 bases for J; bases not matched to a gene: 8. The CDR3 totals 17 residues. CDR1 and CDR2 from the germline V gene are SGHAT and FQNNGV. Drawing the rest from reference TRBV11-2 and TRBJ2-1, the complete variable domain is EAGVAQSPRYKIIEKRQSVAFWCNPISGHATLYWYQQILGQGPKLLIQFQNNGVVDDSQLPKDRFSAERLKGVDSTLKIQPAKLEDSAVYLCASRLAGAPSSYNEQFFGPGTRLTVL.

This clonotype was observed many times. The chain links TRBV10-3 to TRBJ1-2; D remains unclear. The CDR3 spans 14 residues. V lost 2 bases to trimming and J lost 7 bases, with 14 bases between them. Germline lookup yields CDR1 ENHRY and CDR2 SYGVKD. CDR3 residues: CAISEVSDLRGYTF. The CDR3 nucleotides read TGTGCCATCAGTGAGGTCAGCGATTTGCGTGGCTACACCTTC.

At least ten counts were recorded for this clonotype. The genes are TRBV5-1 and TRBJ1-1, with D tentatively TRBD1 (6 bases). This CDR3 has 16 amino acids. Trimming left V 0 bases short and J 1 base short, with 13 bases between. Looked up from germline, CDR1 is SGHRS and CDR2 is YFSETQ. The CDR3: CASSLGPRTENTEAFF. CDR3 DNA: TGCGCCAGCAGCTTGGGGCCGAGGACAGAGAACACTGAAGCTTTCTTT.

The sample holds a few counts of this clonotype. CDR3 in amino acids: CASSPGTGGPHEQFF. The CDR3 coding sequence is TGCGCCAGCAGCCCCGGGACAGGGGGGCCCCATGAGCAGTTCTTC. The chain uses TRBV5-1 and TRBJ2-1; 11 nucleotides line up with TRBD1. The trim removed 4 bases at V and 8 bases at J, leaving 8 bases unmatched. CDR3 length equals 15 residues. CDR1 SGHRS and CDR2 YFSETQ come from the germline V gene.

V usage is TRBV5-1 and J usage is TRBJ2-5; either TRBD1 or TRBD2 may fit D (5 bases each). Looked up from germline, CDR1 is SGHRS and CDR2 is YFSETQ. CDR3 length equals 14 residues. V lost 4 bases and J lost 1, with 11 bases in between. CDR3 sequence reads: CASSRTGTQETQYF. The CDR3 DNA follows: TGCGCCAGCAGCAGAACCGGGACCCAAGAGACCCAGTACTTC.

This clonotype was seen a few times. The chain carries TRBV5-5 and TRBJ2-7, with unresolved D. The CDR3 consists of 13 residues. V was pared by 2 bases and J by 7 bases, with 13 bases between. The germline V gene has CDR1 SGHKS and CDR2 YYEKEE (reference sequence). The CDR3 loop is CASSLGPLGEQYF. DNA of the CDR3: TGTGCCAGCAGCTTAGGCCCATTGGGGGAGCAGTACTTC. Supplemented by reference TRBV5-5 and TRBJ2-7, the full variable domain reads DAGVTQSPTHLIKTRGQQVTLRCSPISGHKSVSWYQQVLGQGPQFIFQYYEKEERGRGNFPDRFSARQFPNYSSELNVNALLLGDSALYLCASSLGPLGEQYFGPGTRLTVT.

Ten or more counts support this clonotype. In DNA form, the CDR3 reads TGTGCCAGCAGTCTAGTAGCGGGCGCAGATACGCAGTATTTT. Residues: CASSLVAGADTQYF. This sequence joins TRBV12-3 or TRBV12-4 and TRBJ2-3; 7 bases are shared with TRBD2. V lost 5 bases to trimming and J lost 4 bases; unmatched junction nucleotides: 6. The CDR3 extends over 14 amino acids.

This clonotype was detected a few times. The rearrangement uses TRBV11-2 and TRBJ1-2; no reliable D call. The CDR3 spans 13 residues. Trimming removed 0 bases from V and 4 bases from J, with 6 bases in between. Germline V gene data show CDR1 as SGHAT and CDR2 as FQNNGV. CDR3 amino acids: CASSLEAAYGYTF. In DNA form, the CDR3 reads TGTGCCAGCAGCTTAGAAGCGGCCTATGGCTACACCTTC.

This clonotype was observed a handful of times. The V gene is TRBV12-3 or TRBV12-4, the J gene TRBJ1-1; D is unclear. Trimming stripped 7 bases from V and 1 base from J, with 16 bases between. The CDR3 has 15 amino acids. The CDR3 here is CASILGPIKNTEAFF. DNA for the CDR3: TGTGCCAGCATCTTAGGGCCGATAAAGAACACTGAAGCTTTCTTT.

V usage is TRBV4-1 and J usage is TRBJ2-1; 8 bases match TRBD2. The CDR3 contains 15 residues. V shed 1 base, J shed 4 bases, and the junction held 3 bases outside the gene matches. CDR1 and CDR2 from the germline V gene are MGHRA and YSYEKL. The CDR3: CASSQVAGQYNEQFF. The CDR3 DNA reads as TGCGCCAGCAGCCAAGTAGCGGGGCAGTACAATGAGCAGTTCTTC.

This clonotype was detected a few times. The chain employs TRBV4-1 and TRBJ2-1, with TRBD2 matching 10 bases. The CDR3 is 14 residues long. J gave up 11 bases and V 0 bases, and 4 bases lay outside the gene matches. CDR1 is MGHRA and CDR2 is YSYEKL in the germline V gene. The CDR3 loop reads CASSQEERGGQQFF. The CDR3 coding sequence is TGCGCCAGCAGCCAAGAGGAGCGGGGGGGCCAGCAGTTCTTC.

There are many counts of this clonotype. V gene TRBV12-3 or TRBV12-4 combines with J gene TRBJ1-5; D remains unclear. This CDR3 has 15 residues. V lost 2 bases and J 0 bases, leaving 8 bases between the germline ends. CDR3 region: CASSLNPDSNQPQHF. DNA of the CDR3: TGTGCCAGCAGTTTAAACCCCGATAGCAATCAGCCCCAGCATTTT.

The chain recombines TRBV28 with TRBJ2-5; no definite D call. The germline V gene has CDR1 MDHEN and CDR2 SYDVKM. V was cut by 6 bases and J by 2 bases, with 10 bases left in between. The CDR3 consists of 13 residues. CDR3 sequence: CASRPMGQETQYF. CDR3 sequence (DNA): TGTGCCAGCAGGCCCATGGGGCAAGAGACCCAGTACTTC.